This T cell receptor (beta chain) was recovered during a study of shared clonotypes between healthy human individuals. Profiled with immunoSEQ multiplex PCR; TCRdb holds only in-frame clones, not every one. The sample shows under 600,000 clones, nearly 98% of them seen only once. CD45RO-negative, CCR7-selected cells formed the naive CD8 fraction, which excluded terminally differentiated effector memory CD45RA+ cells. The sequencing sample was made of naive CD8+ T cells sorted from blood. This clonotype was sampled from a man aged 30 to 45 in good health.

The CDR3 reads CASSYDSGKYNEQFF. The CDR3 DNA sequence: TGTGCCAGCAGTTACGATAGCGGGAAGTACAATGAGCAGTTCTTC. The chain combines TRBV6-6 with TRBJ2-1; TRBD2 agrees at 8 bases. V dropped 2 bases and J dropped 4; count of bases not matched to a gene: 4. This CDR3 comprises 15 residues. The germline CDR1 and CDR2 sequences are MNHNY and SVGAGI (reference sequence).